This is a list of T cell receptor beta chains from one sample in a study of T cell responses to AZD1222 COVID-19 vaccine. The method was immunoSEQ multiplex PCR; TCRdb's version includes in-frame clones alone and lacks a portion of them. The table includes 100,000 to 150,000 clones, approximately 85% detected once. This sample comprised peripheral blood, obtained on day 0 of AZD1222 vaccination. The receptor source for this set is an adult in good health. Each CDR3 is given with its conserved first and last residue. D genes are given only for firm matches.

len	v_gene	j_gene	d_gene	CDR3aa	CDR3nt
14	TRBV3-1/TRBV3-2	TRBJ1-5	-	CASSDAGVVQPQHF	TGTGCCAGCAGTGACGCAGGGGTGGTTCAGCCCCAGCATTTT
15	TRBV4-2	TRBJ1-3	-	CASSQDLVSGNTIYF	TGTGCCAGCAGCCAAGATTTGGTTTCTGGAAACACCATATATTTT
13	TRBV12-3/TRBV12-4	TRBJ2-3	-	CASSLVSTDTQYF	TGTGCCAGCAGTTTGGTCAGCACAGATACGCAGTATTTT
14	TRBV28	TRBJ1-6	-	CASRAGQGGSPLHF	TGTGCCAGCAGGGCGGGGCAGGGAGGTTCACCCCTCCACTTT
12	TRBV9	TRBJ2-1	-	CASRSTYNEQFF	TGTGCCAGCAGAAGTACGTACAATGAGCAGTTCTTC
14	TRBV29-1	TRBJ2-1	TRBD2	CSVESTSGGNEQFF	TGCAGCGTTGAGTCGACTAGCGGGGGGAATGAGCAGTTCTTC
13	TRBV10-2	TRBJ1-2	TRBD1	CASSAGRGHGYTF	TGCGCCAGCAGTGCAGGCAGGGGGCATGGCTACACCTTC
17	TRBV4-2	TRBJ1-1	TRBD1	CASSQRQGLTSNTEAFF	TGTGCCAGCAGCCAAAGACAGGGCCTCACTTCTAACACTGAAGCTTTCTTT
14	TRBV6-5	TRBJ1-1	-	CASSPIPMNTEAFF	TGTGCCAGCAGCCCGATTCCGATGAACACTGAAGCTTTCTTT
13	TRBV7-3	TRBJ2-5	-	CASSPGGRGTQYF	TGTGCCAGCAGCCCCGGGGGCCGGGGGACCCAGTACTTC
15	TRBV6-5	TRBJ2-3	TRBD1	CASSSTGKGTDTQYF	TGTGCCAGCAGTTCGACAGGGAAGGGCACAGATACGCAGTATTTT
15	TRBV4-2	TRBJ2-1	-	CASSQDDRGGNEQFF	TGTGCCAGCAGCCAAGACGATAGGGGGGGCAATGAGCAGTTCTTC